This T cell receptor beta chain was observed in a study of blood T cell repertoires in COVID-19. Trimming cost V 3 bases and J 6 bases, with 17 bases left between them. Germline values: CDR1 KGHSH, CDR2 LQKENI. The CDR3 is 15 amino acids. Sequencing used immunoSEQ multiplex PCR; TCRdb keeps in-frame clones, though not all of them. This table holds around 190,000 clones, roughly 84% found once. The clonotype originates from a woman aged 80 or over with acute or convalescent COVID-19. The V call is TRBV18, the J call TRBJ1-1; D is ambiguous. Sample: peripheral blood. This CDR3 reads CASSPTLEDAPEAFF. As DNA, the CDR3 is TGTGCCAGCTCACCCACCTTAGAGGATGCGCCTGAAGCTTTCTTT.